Listed below are T cell receptor beta chains from one sample, sequenced in a study of siplizumab effects on memory and regulatory T cells. Data came from immunoSEQ multiplex PCR; TCRdb stores just in-frame clones and leaves some out. Seen here are about 87,000 clones, nearly 95% observed once, and the top ten hold roughly 0.3%. Sequencing was done on a sample of non-Treg CD4+ T cells sorted from blood. The origin of the receptors is a human donor in good health. Each CDR3 is given with its conserved first and last residue. Each record gives: CDR3 length, D gene, V gene, clone size, J gene, CDR3 protein, CDR3 DNA. D genes are given only for firm matches. Some rows mark clone size as missing; the rest say once, few, many or name a class of expanded clone.

CDR3 length: 12
D gene: -
V gene: TRBV11-2
clone size: once
J gene: TRBJ1-2
CDR3 protein: CASSLSGDGYTF
CDR3 DNA: TGTGCCAGCAGCTTATCGGGGGATGGCTACACCTTC

CDR3 length: 15
D gene: -
V gene: TRBV11-2
clone size: -
J gene: TRBJ1-2
CDR3 protein: CASSLARTSSYGYTF
CDR3 DNA: TGTGCCAGCAGCTTAGCCAGGACAAGTAGTTATGGCTACACCTTC

CDR3 length: 14
D gene: -
V gene: TRBV7-2
clone size: -
J gene: TRBJ1-2
CDR3 protein: CASSWRDTNYGYTF
CDR3 DNA: TGTGCCAGCAGCTGGAGGGACACCAACTATGGCTACACCTTC

CDR3 length: 13
D gene: TRBD2
V gene: TRBV6-1
clone size: -
J gene: TRBJ2-1
CDR3 protein: CASSEARGNEQFF
CDR3 DNA: TGTGCCAGCAGTGAAGCGCGGGGGAATGAGCAGTTCTTC

CDR3 length: 15
D gene: -
V gene: TRBV11-3
clone size: -
J gene: TRBJ2-1
CDR3 protein: CASSPFGTTYNEQFF
CDR3 DNA: TGTGCCAGCAGCCCCTTTGGGACAACCTACAATGAGCAGTTCTTC

CDR3 length: 14
D gene: -
V gene: TRBV15
clone size: -
J gene: TRBJ2-7
CDR3 protein: CATSGDLGTYEQYF
CDR3 DNA: TGTGCCACCAGCGGTGACCTGGGGACCTACGAGCAGTACTTC

CDR3 length: 14
D gene: -
V gene: TRBV5-6
clone size: -
J gene: TRBJ1-3
CDR3 protein: CASSTGPSGNTIYF
CDR3 DNA: TGTGCCAGCAGCACCGGACCTTCTGGAAACACCATATATTTT

CDR3 length: 15
D gene: TRBD1
V gene: TRBV7-9
clone size: -
J gene: TRBJ2-7
CDR3 protein: CASSLSGTGTYEQYF
CDR3 DNA: TGTGCCAGCAGCTTATCCGGGACAGGCACCTACGAGCAGTACTTC

CDR3 length: 15
D gene: -
V gene: TRBV2
clone size: -
J gene: TRBJ1-5
CDR3 protein: CASSEVVGVNQPQHF
CDR3 DNA: TGTGCCAGCAGTGAAGTAGTTGGGGTAAATCAGCCCCAGCATTTT

CDR3 length: 15
D gene: -
V gene: TRBV2
clone size: -
J gene: TRBJ2-4
CDR3 protein: CASSEIAVAKNIQYF
CDR3 DNA: TGTGCCAGCAGTGAAATCGCGGTAGCCAAAAACATTCAGTACTTC

CDR3 length: 16
D gene: TRBD2
V gene: TRBV4-1
clone size: -
J gene: TRBJ2-2
CDR3 protein: CASSQDRTRIAGELFF
CDR3 DNA: TGCGCCAGCAGCCAAGATAGGACTAGGATCGCCGGGGAGCTGTTTTTT

CDR3 length: 14
D gene: TRBD1
V gene: TRBV6-1
clone size: -
J gene: TRBJ1-2
CDR3 protein: CASSAGTGDYGYTF
CDR3 DNA: TGTGCCAGCAGTGCTGGGACAGGGGACTATGGCTACACCTTC

CDR3 length: 13
D gene: -
V gene: TRBV6-5
clone size: -
J gene: TRBJ2-1
CDR3 protein: CASGGEPYNEQFF
CDR3 DNA: TGTGCCAGCGGAGGGGAGCCCTACAATGAGCAGTTCTTC

CDR3 length: 14
D gene: -
V gene: TRBV2
clone size: -
J gene: TRBJ2-7
CDR3 protein: CASISGTAFYEQYF
CDR3 DNA: TGTGCCAGCATTAGCGGGACAGCGTTCTACGAGCAGTACTTC

CDR3 length: 14
D gene: -
V gene: TRBV2
clone size: -
J gene: TRBJ1-5
CDR3 protein: CASSELYSNQPQHF
CDR3 DNA: TGTGCCAGCAGTGAACTATATAGCAATCAGCCCCAGCATTTT

CDR3 length: 13
D gene: -
V gene: TRBV9
clone size: -
J gene: TRBJ1-1
CDR3 protein: CASSVVLGTEAFF
CDR3 DNA: TGTGCCAGCAGCGTAGTCCTGGGTACTGAAGCTTTCTTT

CDR3 length: 13
D gene: -
V gene: TRBV28
clone size: -
J gene: TRBJ1-2
CDR3 protein: CASRETGSYGYTF
CDR3 DNA: TGTGCCAGCAGAGAAACAGGGAGCTATGGCTACACCTTC

CDR3 length: 12
D gene: -
V gene: TRBV18
clone size: few
J gene: TRBJ2-1
CDR3 protein: CASSPLKYEQFF
CDR3 DNA: TGTGCCAGCTCACCACTCAAGTATGAGCAGTTCTTC

CDR3 length: 14
D gene: -
V gene: TRBV19
clone size: -
J gene: TRBJ1-4
CDR3 protein: CASRRIATNEKLFF
CDR3 DNA: TGTGCCAGTAGACGGATAGCAACTAATGAAAAACTGTTTTTT

CDR3 length: 17
D gene: TRBD2
V gene: TRBV5-1
clone size: -
J gene: TRBJ2-1
CDR3 protein: CASSPRLDGRAWNEQFF
CDR3 DNA: TGCGCCAGCAGCCCTCGGCTCGACGGGAGGGCTTGGAATGAGCAGTTCTTC

CDR3 length: 16
D gene: -
V gene: TRBV11-3
clone size: -
J gene: TRBJ2-2
CDR3 protein: CASSQDRGAGTGELFF
CDR3 DNA: TGTGCCAGCAGCCAAGATCGGGGGGCGGGCACCGGGGAGCTGTTTTTT

CDR3 length: 14
D gene: TRBD1
V gene: TRBV19
clone size: -
J gene: TRBJ2-7
CDR3 protein: CASSTTGVSYEQYF
CDR3 DNA: TGTGCCAGTAGCACTACAGGGGTATCCTACGAGCAGTACTTC

CDR3 length: 12
D gene: -
V gene: TRBV19
clone size: -
J gene: TRBJ1-2
CDR3 protein: CASSTQGGGYTF
CDR3 DNA: TGTGCCAGTAGTACACAGGGCGGCGGCTACACCTTC

CDR3 length: 13
D gene: TRBD1
V gene: TRBV2
clone size: -
J gene: TRBJ1-2
CDR3 protein: CASSERGGSGYTF
CDR3 DNA: TGTGCCAGCAGTGAACGAGGGGGCTCTGGCTACACCTTC

CDR3 length: 13
D gene: TRBD1
V gene: TRBV18
clone size: -
J gene: TRBJ2-5
CDR3 protein: CASSPTGEETQYF
CDR3 DNA: TGTGCCAGCTCACCGACAGGGGAGGAGACCCAGTACTTC

CDR3 length: 17
D gene: TRBD2
V gene: TRBV7-2
clone size: -
J gene: TRBJ2-7
CDR3 protein: CASSLVASGSLTYEQYF
CDR3 DNA: TGTGCCAGCAGCTTAGTGGCTAGCGGAAGCCTAACCTACGAGCAGTACTTC

CDR3 length: 15
D gene: -
V gene: TRBV25-1
clone size: -
J gene: TRBJ2-3
CDR3 protein: CASSDRVGAGDTQYF
CDR3 DNA: TGTGCCAGCAGTGATAGGGTCGGGGCAGGGGATACGCAGTATTTT

CDR3 length: 17
D gene: TRBD1
V gene: TRBV5-1
clone size: -
J gene: TRBJ1-1
CDR3 protein: CASSKEQGRAMNTEAFF
CDR3 DNA: TGCGCCAGCAGCAAAGAACAGGGGCGGGCAATGAACACTGAAGCTTTCTTT

CDR3 length: 13
D gene: -
V gene: TRBV19
clone size: -
J gene: TRBJ2-3
CDR3 protein: CASSIAQPDTQYF
CDR3 DNA: TGTGCCAGTAGTATTGCCCAACCTGATACGCAGTATTTT

CDR3 length: 14
D gene: TRBD1
V gene: TRBV9
clone size: -
J gene: TRBJ2-2
CDR3 protein: CASSVMPGGGELFF
CDR3 DNA: TGTGCCAGCAGCGTAATGCCAGGGGGCGGGGAGCTGTTTTTT

CDR3 length: 12
D gene: -
V gene: TRBV18
clone size: once
J gene: TRBJ1-4
CDR3 protein: CASSPGGEKLFF
CDR3 DNA: TGTGCCAGCTCACCGGGTGGTGAAAAACTGTTTTTT

CDR3 length: 13
D gene: -
V gene: TRBV13
clone size: -
J gene: TRBJ2-7
CDR3 protein: CASSWTGPYEQYF
CDR3 DNA: TGTGCCAGCAGCTGGACTGGCCCCTACGAGCAGTACTTC

CDR3 length: 13
D gene: TRBD1
V gene: TRBV9
clone size: -
J gene: TRBJ1-2
CDR3 protein: CASTEQGARGYTF
CDR3 DNA: TGTGCCAGCACCGAACAGGGGGCAAGAGGCTACACCTTC

CDR3 length: 13
D gene: -
V gene: TRBV19
clone size: -
J gene: TRBJ1-5
CDR3 protein: CASSPTSNQPQHF
CDR3 DNA: TGTGCCAGTAGCCCCACGAGCAATCAGCCCCAGCATTTT

CDR3 length: 13
D gene: TRBD1
V gene: TRBV11-3
clone size: -
J gene: TRBJ2-2
CDR3 protein: CASSLGQGGELFF
CDR3 DNA: TGTGCCAGCAGCCTTGGACAGGGCGGGGAGCTGTTTTTT

CDR3 length: 13
D gene: -
V gene: TRBV10-3
clone size: -
J gene: TRBJ1-1
CDR3 protein: CAIEGIPNTEAFF
CDR3 DNA: TGTGCCATCGAAGGAATACCGAACACTGAAGCTTTCTTT

CDR3 length: 14
D gene: -
V gene: TRBV9
clone size: -
J gene: TRBJ1-2
CDR3 protein: CASSVGTAGVGYTF
CDR3 DNA: TGTGCCAGCAGCGTAGGAACGGCGGGGGTGGGCTACACCTTC

CDR3 length: 14
D gene: TRBD1
V gene: TRBV6-5
clone size: -
J gene: TRBJ1-2
CDR3 protein: CASSFGQGAYGYTF
CDR3 DNA: TGTGCCAGCAGTTTTGGACAGGGGGCCTATGGCTACACCTTC

CDR3 length: 15
D gene: -
V gene: TRBV7-2
clone size: -
J gene: TRBJ2-1
CDR3 protein: CASSLSGQTYNEQFF
CDR3 DNA: TGTGCCAGCAGCTTATCAGGACAAACCTACAATGAGCAGTTCTTC

CDR3 length: 13
D gene: -
V gene: TRBV7-3
clone size: -
J gene: TRBJ1-6
CDR3 protein: CASSLTRNSPLHF
CDR3 DNA: TGTGCCAGCAGCTTAACACGGAATTCACCCCTCCACTTT

CDR3 length: 15
D gene: TRBD1
V gene: TRBV10-3
clone size: -
J gene: TRBJ2-2
CDR3 protein: CAISWTGGDTGELFF
CDR3 DNA: TGTGCCATCAGTTGGACAGGGGGCGACACCGGGGAGCTGTTTTTT

CDR3 length: 14
D gene: -
V gene: TRBV5-1
clone size: -
J gene: TRBJ2-7
CDR3 protein: CASSLVSGYYEQYF
CDR3 DNA: TGCGCCAGCAGCTTGGTTTCTGGGTACTACGAGCAGTACTTC

CDR3 length: 15
D gene: -
V gene: TRBV27
clone size: -
J gene: TRBJ2-2
CDR3 protein: CASSLFPQGTGELFF
CDR3 DNA: TGTGCCAGCAGTTTATTTCCCCAGGGTACCGGGGAGCTGTTTTTT

CDR3 length: 16
D gene: TRBD2
V gene: TRBV5-4
clone size: -
J gene: TRBJ2-2
CDR3 protein: CASSLLAGANTGELFF
CDR3 DNA: TGTGCCAGCAGCTTGCTTGCGGGAGCGAACACCGGGGAGCTGTTTTTT

CDR3 length: 14
D gene: -
V gene: TRBV11-2
clone size: -
J gene: TRBJ2-1
CDR3 protein: CASSLDNGGNEQFF
CDR3 DNA: TGTGCCAGCAGCTTAGATAATGGGGGGAATGAGCAGTTCTTC

CDR3 length: 14
D gene: -
V gene: TRBV30
clone size: -
J gene: TRBJ1-5
CDR3 protein: CAWSVKGGNQPQHF
CDR3 DNA: TGTGCCTGGAGTGTCAAGGGAGGGAATCAGCCCCAGCATTTT

CDR3 length: 14
D gene: TRBD2
V gene: TRBV7-2
clone size: -
J gene: TRBJ2-5
CDR3 protein: CASSPWPGGETQYF
CDR3 DNA: TGTGCCAGCAGCCCCTGGCCGGGGGGGGAGACCCAGTACTTC

CDR3 length: 15
D gene: -
V gene: TRBV6-1
clone size: -
J gene: TRBJ1-5
CDR3 protein: CASRTIKGRVQPQHF
CDR3 DNA: TGTGCCAGCAGGACAATAAAGGGTCGTGTTCAGCCCCAGCATTTT

CDR3 length: 15
D gene: TRBD2
V gene: TRBV27
clone size: -
J gene: TRBJ2-1
CDR3 protein: CASSLLGTSRDEQFF
CDR3 DNA: TGTGCCAGCAGTTTACTCGGGACTAGCAGGGATGAGCAGTTCTTC

CDR3 length: 15
D gene: TRBD2
V gene: TRBV5-1
clone size: -
J gene: TRBJ2-1
CDR3 protein: CASRGTSGSKNEQFF
CDR3 DNA: TGCGCCAGCAGGGGCACTAGCGGGAGTAAGAATGAGCAGTTCTTC

CDR3 length: 14
D gene: TRBD1
V gene: TRBV6-6
clone size: -
J gene: TRBJ2-2
CDR3 protein: CASSPTGSTGELFF
CDR3 DNA: TGTGCCAGCAGCCCGACAGGGAGCACCGGGGAGCTGTTTTTT

CDR3 length: 17
D gene: -
V gene: TRBV5-4
clone size: once
J gene: TRBJ2-6
CDR3 protein: CASSFQTGISGANVLTF
CDR3 DNA: TGTGCCAGCAGCTTTCAAACGGGGATCTCTGGGGCCAACGTCCTGACTTTC

CDR3 length: 12
D gene: -
V gene: TRBV7-9
clone size: once
J gene: TRBJ2-5
CDR3 protein: CASSLAVASQYF
CDR3 DNA: TGTGCCAGCAGCTTAGCGGTGGCGAGCCAGTACTTC

CDR3 length: 15
D gene: TRBD1
V gene: TRBV4-1
clone size: -
J gene: TRBJ2-5
CDR3 protein: CASSQVQGERETQYF
CDR3 DNA: TGCGCCAGCAGCCAAGTGCAGGGGGAACGGGAGACCCAGTACTTC

CDR3 length: 14
D gene: -
V gene: TRBV5-6
clone size: -
J gene: TRBJ1-6
CDR3 protein: CASSRAPRDSPLHF
CDR3 DNA: TGTGCCAGCAGCCGGGCCCCGAGGGATTCACCCCTCCACTTT

CDR3 length: 14
D gene: -
V gene: TRBV5-1
clone size: -
J gene: TRBJ2-7
CDR3 protein: CASSPAGTSYEQYF
CDR3 DNA: TGCGCCAGCAGCCCAGCCGGGACTTCCTACGAGCAGTACTTC

CDR3 length: 13
D gene: TRBD1
V gene: TRBV19
clone size: -
J gene: TRBJ1-1
CDR3 protein: CASSMDRDTEAFF
CDR3 DNA: TGTGCCAGTAGTATGGACAGGGACACTGAAGCTTTCTTT

CDR3 length: 12
D gene: -
V gene: TRBV5-1
clone size: -
J gene: TRBJ2-3
CDR3 protein: CASSLETDTQYF
CDR3 DNA: TGCGCCAGCAGCTTGGAGACAGATACGCAGTATTTT

CDR3 length: 15
D gene: TRBD1
V gene: TRBV30
clone size: -
J gene: TRBJ2-1
CDR3 protein: CASITGGSSYNEQFF
CDR3 DNA: TGTGCCTCAATAACAGGGGGCAGCTCCTACAATGAGCAGTTCTTC

CDR3 length: 16
D gene: -
V gene: TRBV6-1
clone size: once
J gene: TRBJ2-3
CDR3 protein: CASSEAPGGPTDTQYF
CDR3 DNA: TGTGCCAGCAGTGAAGCACCCGGGGGCCCCACAGATACGCAGTATTTT